The next 28 T cell receptor beta chains were all read from a single sample in a study of control samples from healthy donors and cancer patients. Assay: immunoSEQ multiplex PCR; the TCRdb copy retains only in-frame clones and omits some. The sample consists of 160,000 or so clones, 85% to 95% of them appearing once. The specimen sequenced was blood. These TCRs come from a woman in her forties in good health.

On this clone: The same CDR3 can be traced to other DNA sequences in this sample. The rearrangement links TRBV10-2 to TRBJ2-2; TRBD1 matches at 7 bases. CDR1 and CDR2 from the germline V gene are WSHSY and SAAADI. The CDR3 length is 14 residues. V was pared by 9 bases and J by 3 bases, with 7 bases of the junction left unmatched. In DNA form, the CDR3 reads TGCGCCAGTTCAACAGGGGCGGACACCGGGGAGCTGTTTTTT. As protein: CASSTGADTGELFF.

The chain has TRBV10-3 and TRBJ2-4; TRBD1 might be the D (5 bases). The germline V and J ends were trimmed by 8 bases and 3 bases, with 11 bases remaining between them. The CDR3 length is 13 residues. CDR1 and CDR2 from the germline V gene are ENHRY and SYGVKD. The CDR3 is CAIGQFDKNIQYF. CDR3 DNA: TGTGCCATCGGACAATTCGACAAAAACATTCAGTACTTC.

This chain uses TRBV4-1 with TRBJ1-2; D is possibly TRBD1 (6 bases). This CDR3 has 15 residues. Germline lookup yields CDR1 MGHRA and CDR2 YSYEKL. Trimming removed 0 bases from V and 6 bases from J, with 14 bases in between. The CDR3 sequence is CASSQDHRATDGYTF. Written as DNA, the CDR3 is TGCGCCAGCAGCCAAGACCACAGGGCCACAGATGGCTACACCTTC.

This sequence joins TRBV2 and TRBJ1-2; no firm D call. CDR3 size: 13 residues. Trimming removed 8 bases from V and 0 bases from J, with 10 bases in between. Looked up from germline, CDR1 is SNHLY and CDR2 is FYNNEI. As DNA, the CDR3 is TGTGCCAGCCAATTCGATGCTAACTATGGCTACACCTTC. It encodes CASQFDANYGYTF.

J is TRBJ1-1 and V is TRBV20-1, with D unclear. Trimming took 0 bases from V and 6 from J, leaving 5 bases between them. In germline, CDR1 is DFQATT, CDR2 SNEGSKA (reference sequence). The length of the CDR3 is 11 residues. The CDR3 spells CSARDFPEAFF. The DNA of the CDR3 is TGCAGTGCTAGAGATTTCCCTGAAGCTTTCTTT.

The V and J genes are TRBV4-1 and TRBJ2-1; TRBD2 is a possible D gene (5 bases). Per the germline V gene, CDR1 is MGHRA and CDR2 is YSYEKL. Trimming took off 4 bases at V and 6 bases at J, with 13 bases between the two ends. This CDR3 has 14 amino acids. The DNA of the CDR3 is TGCGCCAGCAGCCTTGGCTCTCTAGCCAATGAGCAGTTCTTC. It specifies CASSLGSLANEQFF.

The chain carries TRBV7-2 and TRBJ1-2, with 9 bases fitting TRBD1. Trimming took 6 bases from V and 2 from J; bases not matched to a gene: 4. The CDR3 is 14 residues long. CDR1 is SGHTA, CDR2 FQGNSA, per germline. CDR3 region: CASRTGGSNYGYTF. CDR3 in DNA: TGTGCCAGCAGGACAGGGGGTTCAAACTATGGCTACACCTTC.

V and J are TRBV5-6 and TRBJ1-3, with D uncertain. Trimming removed 3 bases from V and 3 bases from J, with 7 bases in between. This CDR3 spans 13 amino acids. The germline V gene encodes CDR1 SGHDT and CDR2 YYEEEE. CDR3 bases: TGTGCCAGCAGCTCCGTCTTTGGAAACACCATATATTTT. This sequence encodes CASSSVFGNTIYF.

The rearrangement links TRBV7-6 to TRBJ2-5; 9 bases are a match to TRBD2. In germline, CDR1 is SGHVS, CDR2 FNYEAQ. V gave up 2 bases and J gave up 4 bases; unmatched junction bases: 8. The CDR3 extends over 16 amino acids. This CDR3 is CASSLLGSGSSETQYF. CDR3 in DNA: TGTGCCAGCAGCTTACTCGGTAGCGGGAGTTCAGAGACCCAGTACTTC.

This chain links TRBV3-1 (or the pseudogene TRBV3-2) with TRBJ1-5; the D gene is possibly TRBD1 (5 bases). This CDR3 has 12 residues. V was cut by 3 bases and J by 5 bases, with 5 bases left in between. Germline CDR1 reads LGHDT; CDR2 reads YNNKEL (reference sequence). The CDR3: CASSQGDQPQHF. Written as DNA, the CDR3 is TGTGCCAGCAGCCAGGGGGATCAGCCCCAGCATTTT.

This chain joins TRBV14 and TRBJ2-1; D is tentatively TRBD1 or TRBD2 (6 bases each). This CDR3 has 15 amino acids. Germline CDR1 is SGHDN and CDR2 is FVKESK. Between the trimmed V and J ends, which lost 4 bases and 6 bases, there was a span of 16 bases. The CDR3 protein is CASSPLGGRRNEQFF. CDR3 DNA sequence: TGTGCCAGCAGCCCCCTCGGGGGCCGTCGCAATGAGCAGTTCTTC.

V usage is TRBV18 and J usage is TRBJ1-1; no reliable D call. The V and J ends lost 6 bases and 4 bases respectively, with 15 bases between them. Germline CDR1 is KGHSH and CDR2 is LQKENI. The CDR3 has 14 residues. The CDR3 DNA reads TGTGCCAGCTCCCCCGTTACGGGCGGCACTGAAGCTTTCTTT. Encoded protein: CASSPVTGGTEAFF.

The chain links TRBV3-1 (or the pseudogene TRBV3-2) to TRBJ1-4, with D perhaps matching TRBD1 (6 bases). The V end lost 4 bases, the J end lost 8 bases, and 23 bases lay between the germline ends. Germline CDR1 reads LGHDT; CDR2 reads YNNKEL (reference sequence). This CDR3 has 17 amino acids. The CDR3 loop is CASSRVFGGTLPEKLFF. The DNA for the CDR3 is TGTGCCAGCAGCCGAGTCTTTGGGGGCACACTGCCAGAAAAACTGTTTTTT.

This clone was detected only once. V and J are TRBV5-1 and TRBJ1-3, with D perhaps TRBD1 (5 bases). Germline-derived CDR1 and CDR2 are SGHRS and YFSETQ. This CDR3 has 14 residues. Trimming cost V 3 bases and J 3 bases, with 10 bases left between them. The CDR3 nucleotides read TGCGCCAGCAGCTCCGGGGACGGTGGAAACACCATATATTTT. Its translation: CASSSGDGGNTIYF.

The chain combines TRBV12-3 or TRBV12-4 with TRBJ1-1; D unresolved. V lost 5 bases and J 7 bases, leaving 14 bases between the germline ends. This CDR3 has 13 amino acids. The CDR3 bases are TGTGCCAGCAGTAACCGTTGGGCCGATGAAGCTTTCTTT. It specifies CASSNRWADEAFF.

The CDR3: CASSAWESSADTQYF. The CDR3 bases are TGTGCCAGCAGTGCTTGGGAGTCCTCTGCAGATACGCAGTATTTT. The V gene is TRBV6-4, the J gene TRBJ2-3, with a possible D match to TRBD2 (5 bases). Trimming left V 4 bases short and J 4 bases short, with 15 bases between. The CDR3 covers 15 residues. The germline V gene has CDR1 MRHNA and CDR2 SNTAGT.

This chain connects TRBV19 to TRBJ2-7; weak D call: TRBD1 (8 bases). The length of the CDR3 is 14 residues. Trimming removed 5 bases from V and 2 bases from J, with 13 bases in between. Looked up from germline, CDR1 is LNHDA and CDR2 is SQIVND (reference sequence). This chain's CDR3 is CASSAGDRPYEQYF. CDR3 DNA: TGTGCCAGTAGTGCGGGGGACAGGCCCTACGAGCAGTACTTC.

The genes are TRBV6-2 or TRBV6-3 and TRBJ1-2; a weak D match, TRBD1 (6 bases). Looked up from germline, CDR1 is MNHEY and CDR2 is SVGEGT. Trimming cost V 2 bases and J 7 bases, with 11 bases left between them. This CDR3 has 13 residues. The CDR3 spells CASSYTGTSGYTF. CDR3 nucleotides: TGTGCCAGCAGTTACACCGGGACATCTGGCTACACCTTC.

This chain links TRBV19 with TRBJ1-6; 10 nucleotides match TRBD1. V gave up 5 bases and J gave up 5 bases; unmatched junction bases: 6. Germline loops: CDR1 LNHDA, CDR2 SQIVND (reference sequence). This CDR3 is 16 amino acids long. Here the CDR3 reads CASSATGGYDNSPLHF. CDR3 nucleotides: TGTGCCAGTAGTGCGACAGGGGGCTATGATAATTCACCCCTCCACTTT.

The J gene is TRBJ2-1, the V gene TRBV5-1, with D perhaps given as TRBD1 or TRBD2 (5 bases each). Trimming took 0 bases from V and 6 from J, leaving 10 bases between them. The length of the CDR3 is 14 residues. Germline V gene lookup returns CDR1 SGHRS and CDR2 YFSETQ. Here the CDR3 DNA reads TGCGCCAGCAGCTTGGATTCGGGGCTCAATGAGCAGTTCTTC. As protein: CASSLDSGLNEQFF.

The chain couples TRBV7-2 to TRBJ1-6; D not resolved. Looked up from germline, CDR1 is SGHTA and CDR2 is FQGNSA. This CDR3 is built from 12 residues. V was pared by 6 bases and J by 9 bases, with 9 bases between. The CDR3 protein is CASRLGGSPLHF. Written as DNA, the CDR3 is TGTGCCAGCAGACTCGGCGGTTCACCCCTCCACTTT. Variable domain in full (rest from reference TRBV7-2 and TRBJ1-6): GAGVSQSPSNKVTEKGKDVELRCDPISGHTALYWYRQSLGQGLEFLIYFQGNSAPDKSGLPSDRFSAERTGGSVSTLTIQRTQQEDSAVYLCASRLGGSPLHFGNGTRLTVT.

The rearrangement joins TRBV6-5 to TRBJ2-7; no definite D call. This CDR3 contains 15 residues. Germline V lookup: CDR1 MNHEY, CDR2 SVGAGI. V gave up 0 bases and J gave up 4 bases, with 13 bases separating them. In nucleotides, the CDR3 is TGTGCCAGCAGTTACTCGAGTAATGGCCCATACGAGCAGTACTTC. Its protein is CASSYSSNGPYEQYF.

This chain joins TRBV5-1 and TRBJ1-1, with TRBD1 as a possible D gene (6 bases). The germline CDR1 and CDR2 sequences are SGHRS and YFSETQ. The length of the CDR3 is 14 residues. The germline V and J ends were trimmed by 5 bases and 4 bases, with 15 bases remaining between them. CDR3 sequence: CASSSGTRGTEAFF. The CDR3 bases are TGCGCCAGCAGTTCCGGGACAAGGGGCACTGAAGCTTTCTTT.

The chain links TRBV29-1 to TRBJ1-1; 7 nucleotides line up with TRBD1. The CDR3 spans 13 residues. Looked up from germline, CDR1 is SQVTM and CDR2 is ANQGSEA. The V segment lost 3 bases and the J segment 4 bases; nucleotides outside the gene matches: 5. Here the CDR3 reads CSVDKGATTEAFF. CDR3 nucleotide sequence: TGCAGCGTTGACAAGGGGGCAACCACTGAAGCTTTCTTT.

V usage is TRBV6-6 and J usage is TRBJ1-4; D call uncertain. The germline CDR1 and CDR2 sequences are MNHNY and SVGAGI (reference sequence). The CDR3 is made up of 14 amino acids. Trimming removed 2 bases at V and 4 bases at J, with 8 bases between. The CDR3 here is CASSYLKINEKLFF. The CDR3 DNA follows: TGTGCCAGCAGTTACCTTAAGATTAATGAAAAACTGTTTTTT.

The rearrangement links TRBV30 to TRBJ2-2; possibly TRBD1 for D (6 bases). Germline lookup yields CDR1 GTSNPN and CDR2 SVGIG (reference sequence). The CDR3 consists of 14 residues. Trimming stripped 0 bases from V and 3 bases from J, with 8 bases between. CDR3 coding DNA: TGTGCCTGGAGTGTTGGGGGCCACACCGGGGAGCTGTTTTTT. This codes for CAWSVGGHTGELFF.

The genes are TRBV30 and TRBJ1-1, with D hard to call. This CDR3 comprises 13 residues. V lost 1 base and J lost 1, with 7 bases in between. From germline, CDR1 is GTSNPN and CDR2 SVGIG (reference sequence). CDR3 in amino acids: CAWSAGKNTEAFF. The CDR3 nucleotides read TGTGCCTGGAGTGCGGGCAAGAACACTGAAGCTTTCTTT.

This clone was seen just once. The chain is built from TRBV12-3 or TRBV12-4 and TRBJ1-4; possibly TRBD1 for D (6 bases). The germline V and J ends were trimmed by 4 bases and 10 bases, with 10 bases remaining between them. The CDR3 totals 12 residues. CDR3 DNA: TGTGCCAGCAGTTCGAGCAGGGGAAAACTGTTTTTT. Residues: CASSSSRGKLFF.